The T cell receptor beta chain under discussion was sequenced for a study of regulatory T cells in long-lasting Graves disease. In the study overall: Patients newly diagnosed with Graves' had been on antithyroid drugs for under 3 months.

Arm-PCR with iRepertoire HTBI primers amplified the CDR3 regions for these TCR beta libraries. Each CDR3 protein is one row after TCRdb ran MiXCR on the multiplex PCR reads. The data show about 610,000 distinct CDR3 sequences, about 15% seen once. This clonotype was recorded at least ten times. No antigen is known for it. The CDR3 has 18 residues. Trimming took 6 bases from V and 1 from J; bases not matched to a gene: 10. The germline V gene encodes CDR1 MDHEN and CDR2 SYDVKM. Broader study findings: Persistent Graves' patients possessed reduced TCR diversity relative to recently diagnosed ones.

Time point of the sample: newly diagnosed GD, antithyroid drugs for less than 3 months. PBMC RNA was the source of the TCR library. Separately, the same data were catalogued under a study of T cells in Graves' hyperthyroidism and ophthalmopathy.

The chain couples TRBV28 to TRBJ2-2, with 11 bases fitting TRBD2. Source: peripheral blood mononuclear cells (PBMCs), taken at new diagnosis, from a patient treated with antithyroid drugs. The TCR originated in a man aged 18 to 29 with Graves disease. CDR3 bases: TGTGCCAGCAGGACGGGACTAGCGGCCTTAGTGAACACCGGGGAGCTGTTTTTT. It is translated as CASRTGLAALVNTGELFF.